This TCR beta chain is drawn from a study of blood T cells in healthy people across ages. The authors ran a second PCR of about 6 to 11 cycles using a sample-barcoded 5' primer and a J-beta primer mix. TCRdb used MiXCR to reprocess the 5' RACE reads, holding one entry per CDR3 protein. The sample contains approximately 2,000,000 distinct CDR3 sequences, 30% to 40% of which appear only once. Trimming shortened V by 7 bases and J by 5 bases, and 15 bases separated the two germline ends. Looked up from germline, CDR1 is SQVTM and CDR2 is ANQGSEA. This CDR3 region has 13 residues. The rearrangement uses TRBV29-1 and TRBJ1-5; D not resolved. This TCR came from a human donor in good health. Sequenced input: blood. The CDR3 loop reads CSAQASTDQPQHF. The CDR3 bases are TGCAGCGCCCAGGCTAGCACCGATCAGCCCCAGCATTTT.